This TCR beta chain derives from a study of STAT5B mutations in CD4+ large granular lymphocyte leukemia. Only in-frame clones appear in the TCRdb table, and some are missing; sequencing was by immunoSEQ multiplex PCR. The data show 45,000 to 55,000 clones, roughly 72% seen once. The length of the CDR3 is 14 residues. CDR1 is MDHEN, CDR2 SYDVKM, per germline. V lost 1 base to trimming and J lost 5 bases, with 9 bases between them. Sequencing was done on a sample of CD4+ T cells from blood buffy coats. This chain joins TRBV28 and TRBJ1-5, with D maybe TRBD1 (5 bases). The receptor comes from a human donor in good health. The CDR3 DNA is TGTGCCAGCAGTTTATCAGGGCGCGATCAGCCCCAGCATTTT. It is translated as CASSLSGRDQPQHF. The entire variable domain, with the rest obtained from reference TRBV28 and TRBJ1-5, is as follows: DVKVTQSSRYLVKRTGEKVFLECVQDMDHENMFWYRQDPGLGLRLIYFSYDVKMKEKGDIPEGYSVSREKKERFSLILESASTNQTSMYLCASSLSGRDQPQHFGDGTRLSIL.